The rows below give T cell receptor beta chains drawn from one sample of a study of T cells in pancreatic ductal adenocarcinoma. TCRdb's copy holds only in-frame clones and misses some; the assay was immunoSEQ multiplex PCR. The table lists 15,000 to 20,000 clones, about 88% of them singletons, with around 0.94% in the top ten. The sequencing input was PBMCs. The receptors were gathered from a human donor with pancreatic ductal adenocarcinoma. The CDR3 runs from the conserved cysteine through the conserved F or W. A D gene is named only where the DNA matches it firmly. Clone size is stated in some rows and not others, as once, few, many or a class when expanded.

j_gene | d_gene | abundance | v_gene | CDR3aa | CDR3nt
TRBJ2-7 | TRBD2 | . | TRBV13 | CASSSLAGGSYEQYF | TGTGCCAGCAGCTCTTTAGCGGGGGGCTCCTACGAGCAGTACTTC
TRBJ2-3 | TRBD2 | . | TRBV7-6 | CASRPGGADTQYF | TGTGCCAGCAGACCGGGGGGTGCGGATACGCAGTATTTT
TRBJ1-2 | . | . | TRBV5-4 | CASAPRGGDYGYTF | TGTGCCAGCGCACCCCGGGGGGGCGACTATGGCTACACCTTC
TRBJ1-3 | . | . | TRBV7-8 | CASSLTSGSTRSGNTIYF | TGTGCCAGCAGCTTGACCTCGGGGTCCACCCGCTCTGGAAACACCATATATTTT
TRBJ2-7 | . | . | TRBV5-5 | CASSRQLSYEQYF | TGTGCCAGCAGCCGACAGCTTTCCTACGAGCAGTACTTC
TRBJ1-4 | . | . | TRBV7-2 | CASSLSNFEKLFF | TGTGCCAGCAGCTTATCCAATTTTGAAAAACTGTTTTTT
TRBJ2-5 | TRBD2 | once | TRBV30 | CAWSPSSGGLGETQYF | TGTGCCTGGAGTCCCTCTAGCGGGGGCCTCGGAGAGACCCAGTACTTC
TRBJ1-4 | . | . | TRBV6-1 | CASSEALLGEKLFF | TGTGCCAGCAGTGAGGCGCTTCTAGGCGAAAAACTGTTTTTT
TRBJ1-5 | TRBD1 | . | TRBV30 | CAWSGQGGQPQHF | TGTGCCTGGAGTGGACAGGGAGGTCAGCCCCAGCATTTT
TRBJ1-1 | . | . | TRBV28 | CASSLEWTEAFF | TGTGCCAGCAGTTTAGAGTGGACTGAAGCTTTCTTT
TRBJ2-7 | TRBD2 | . | TRBV7-2 | CASSLAWTSGGTYEQYF | TGTGCCAGCAGCTTAGCTTGGACTAGCGGGGGGACCTACGAGCAGTACTTC
TRBJ1-5 | TRBD1 | . | TRBV6-5 | CASSLRTGANQPQHF | TGTGCCAGCAGTCTGCGGACAGGGGCCAATCAGCCCCAGCATTTT
TRBJ1-6 | . | . | TRBV6-1 | CASIEVGGSGSPLHF | TGTGCCAGCATCGAAGTGGGAGGGAGCGGTTCACCCCTCCACTTT